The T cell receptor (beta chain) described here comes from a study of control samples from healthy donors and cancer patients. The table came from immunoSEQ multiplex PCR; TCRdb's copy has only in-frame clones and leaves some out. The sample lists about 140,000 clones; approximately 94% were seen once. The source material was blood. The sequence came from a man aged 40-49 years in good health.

CDR3 protein: CATSDLQAIDRGQPLSNTGELFF. The CDR3 coding sequence is TGTGCCACCAGTGATTTGCAAGCTATCGACAGGGGCCAACCTCTATCGAACACCGGGGAGCTGTTTTTT. The V call is TRBV24-1, the J call TRBJ2-2, with TRBD1 identical over 8 bases. V lost 0 bases, J lost 0 bases, and 20 bases stayed unmatched. CDR1 and CDR2 from the germline V gene are KGHDR and SFDVKD. The CDR3 runs 23 residues.